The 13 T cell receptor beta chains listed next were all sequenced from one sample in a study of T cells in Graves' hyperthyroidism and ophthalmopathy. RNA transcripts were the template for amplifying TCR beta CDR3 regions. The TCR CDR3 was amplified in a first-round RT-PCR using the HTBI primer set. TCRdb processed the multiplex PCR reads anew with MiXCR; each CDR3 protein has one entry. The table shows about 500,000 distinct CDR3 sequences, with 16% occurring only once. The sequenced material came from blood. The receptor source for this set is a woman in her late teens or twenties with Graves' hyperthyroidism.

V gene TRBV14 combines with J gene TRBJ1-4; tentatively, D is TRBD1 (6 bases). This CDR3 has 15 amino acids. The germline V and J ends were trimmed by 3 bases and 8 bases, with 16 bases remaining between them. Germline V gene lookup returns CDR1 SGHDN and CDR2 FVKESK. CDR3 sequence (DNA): TGTGCCAGCAGCCACACTTGGGGGGCCGGAGAAAAACTGTTTTTT. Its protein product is CASSHTWGAGEKLFF.

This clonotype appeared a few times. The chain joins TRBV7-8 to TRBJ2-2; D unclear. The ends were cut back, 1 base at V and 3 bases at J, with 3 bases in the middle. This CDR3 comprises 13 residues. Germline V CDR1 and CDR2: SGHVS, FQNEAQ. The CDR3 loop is CASSLGHTGELFF. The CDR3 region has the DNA TGTGCCAGCAGCTTAGGCCACACCGGGGAGCTGTTTTTT.

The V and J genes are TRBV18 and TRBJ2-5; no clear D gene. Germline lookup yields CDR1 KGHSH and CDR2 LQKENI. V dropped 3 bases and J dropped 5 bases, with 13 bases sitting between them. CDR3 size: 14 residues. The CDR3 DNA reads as TGTGCCAGCTCACCCGTGTTGGAAGGCGAGACCCAGTACTTC. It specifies CASSPVLEGETQYF.

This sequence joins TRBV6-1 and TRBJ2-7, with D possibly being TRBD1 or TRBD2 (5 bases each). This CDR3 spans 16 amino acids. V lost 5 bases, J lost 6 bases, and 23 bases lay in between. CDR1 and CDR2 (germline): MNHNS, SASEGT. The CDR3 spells CASSPPQGTRRFEQYF. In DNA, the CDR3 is TGTGCCAGCAGTCCTCCCCAAGGGACCCGCCGTTTCGAGCAGTACTTC.

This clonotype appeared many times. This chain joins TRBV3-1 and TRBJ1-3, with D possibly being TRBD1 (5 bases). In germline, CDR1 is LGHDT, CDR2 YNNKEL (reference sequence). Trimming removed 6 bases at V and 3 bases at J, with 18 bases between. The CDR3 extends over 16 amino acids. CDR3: CASRQTEMNVGNTIYF. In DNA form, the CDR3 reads TGTGCCAGCAGGCAGACAGAGATGAATGTTGGAAACACCATATATTTT. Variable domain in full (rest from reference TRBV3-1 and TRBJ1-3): DTAVSQTPKYLVTQMGNDKSIKCEQNLGHDTMYWYKQDSKKFLKIMFSYNNKELIINETVPNRFSPKSPDKAHLNLHINSLELGDSAVYFCASRQTEMNVGNTIYFGEGSWLTVV.

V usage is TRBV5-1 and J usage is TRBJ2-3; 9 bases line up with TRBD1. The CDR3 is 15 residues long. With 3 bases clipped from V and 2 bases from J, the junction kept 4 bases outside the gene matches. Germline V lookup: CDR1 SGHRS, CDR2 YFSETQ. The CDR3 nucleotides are TGCGCCAGCAGCTGGGGGGACAGGGCCACAGATACGCAGTATTTT. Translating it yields CASSWGDRATDTQYF.

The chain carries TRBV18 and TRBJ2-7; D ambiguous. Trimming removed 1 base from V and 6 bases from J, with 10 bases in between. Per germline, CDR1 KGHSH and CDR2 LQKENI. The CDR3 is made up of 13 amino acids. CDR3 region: CASSPRHTSEQYF. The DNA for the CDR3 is TGTGCCAGCTCACCACGGCACACGTCCGAGCAGTACTTC.

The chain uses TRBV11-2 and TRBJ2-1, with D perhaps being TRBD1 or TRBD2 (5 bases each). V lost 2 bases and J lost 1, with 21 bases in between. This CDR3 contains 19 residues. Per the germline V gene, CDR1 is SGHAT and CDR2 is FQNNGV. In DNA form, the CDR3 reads TGTGCCAGCAGCTTATACGGGGACGGGTCGGCCGCATCCTACAATGAGCAGTTCTTC. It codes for CASSLYGDGSAASYNEQFF.

CDR3 nucleotide sequence: TGCGCCAGCAGCTTGGCCGGGACAGGGGACGCTGAAGCTTTCTTT. Protein sequence: CASSLAGTGDAEAFF. The chain employs TRBV5-1 and TRBJ1-1; 10 nucleotides agree with TRBD1. The V gene end was trimmed by 0 bases and the J gene end by 6 bases; junction bases not matched to a gene: 5. The CDR3 consists of 15 residues. Germline loops: CDR1 SGHRS, CDR2 YFSETQ.

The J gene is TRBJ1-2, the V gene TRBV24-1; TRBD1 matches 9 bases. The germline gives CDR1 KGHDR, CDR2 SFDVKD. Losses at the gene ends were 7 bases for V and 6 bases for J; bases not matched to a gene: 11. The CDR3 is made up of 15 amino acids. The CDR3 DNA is TGTGCCACCAGGGCCAATACCGGGACAGGGAATGGCTACACCTTC. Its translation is CATRANTGTGNGYTF.

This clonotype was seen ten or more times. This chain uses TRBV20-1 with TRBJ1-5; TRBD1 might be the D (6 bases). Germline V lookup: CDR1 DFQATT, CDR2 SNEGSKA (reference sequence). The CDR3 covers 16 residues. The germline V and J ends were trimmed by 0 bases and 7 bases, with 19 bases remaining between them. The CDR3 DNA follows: TGCAGTGCTAGAGATGCCGCGGGGGGCGGGGGACAGCCCCAGCATTTT. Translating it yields CSARDAAGGGGQPQHF.

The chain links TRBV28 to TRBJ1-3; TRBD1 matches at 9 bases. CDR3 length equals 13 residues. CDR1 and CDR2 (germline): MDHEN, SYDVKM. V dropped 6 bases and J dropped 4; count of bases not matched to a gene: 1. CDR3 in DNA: TGTGCCAGCAGGGGACAGGGAGGAAACACCATATATTTT. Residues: CASRGQGGNTIYF.

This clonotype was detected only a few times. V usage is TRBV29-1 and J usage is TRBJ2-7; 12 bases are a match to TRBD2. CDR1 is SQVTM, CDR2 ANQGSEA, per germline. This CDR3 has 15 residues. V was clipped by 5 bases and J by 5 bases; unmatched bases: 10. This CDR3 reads CSVYLLAGGPHEQYF. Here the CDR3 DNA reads TGCAGCGTTTACCTACTAGCGGGGGGCCCCCACGAGCAGTACTTC.